The rows below give T cell receptor beta chains drawn from one sample of a study of blood T cell repertoires in COVID-19. Clones were read by immunoSEQ multiplex PCR, and TCRdb kept only the in-frame ones, dropping some. The sample holds more than 250,000 clones, 83% seen once. Sequences were obtained from peripheral blood. The receptors were sampled from a man in his fifties or sixties who had recovered from COVID-19. Each CDR3 is given with its conserved first and last residue. A D gene is named only where the DNA matches it firmly. Size is omitted from some rows. Given values are once, few, many or a class for expanded clones.

J: TRBJ2-2
V: TRBV6-1
D: TRBD2
size: .
CDR3: CASSEAQLAGGYTGELFF
DNA: TGTGCCAGCAGTGAAGCGCAACTAGCGGGGGGCTACACCGGGGAGCTGTTTTTT

J: TRBJ2-7
V: TRBV4-1
D: .
size: .
CDR3: CASSQVVTGAYEQYF
DNA: TGCGCCAGCAGCCAAGTAGTGACCGGGGCCTACGAGCAGTACTTC

J: TRBJ1-5
V: TRBV5-6
D: .
size: .
CDR3: CASSGGWGNQPQHF
DNA: TGTGCCAGCAGCGGAGGCTGGGGCAATCAGCCCCAGCATTTT

J: TRBJ1-2
V: TRBV3-1/TRBV3-2
D: TRBD1
size: .
CDR3: CASSQNRGRNYGYTF
DNA: TGTGCCAGCAGCCAGAACAGGGGGCGGAACTATGGCTACACCTTC

J: TRBJ2-5
V: TRBV30
D: TRBD1
size: .
CDR3: CAWSPTGWGETQYF
DNA: TGTGCCTGGAGCCCGACAGGGTGGGGTGAGACCCAGTACTTC

J: TRBJ1-6
V: TRBV2
D: .
size: .
CDR3: CASSSEPNSPLHF
DNA: TGTGCCAGCAGTTCAGAACCTAATTCACCCCTCCACTTT

J: TRBJ2-7
V: TRBV9
D: TRBD2
size: once
CDR3: CASSSRLAGVAEQYF
DNA: TGTGCCAGCAGCTCCCGACTAGCGGGAGTGGCGGAGCAGTACTTC

J: TRBJ1-1
V: TRBV12-3/TRBV12-4
D: .
size: .
CDR3: CASTRPPGTKAFF
DNA: TGTGCCAGCACCCGCCCCCCCGGGACAAAAGCTTTCTTT

J: TRBJ1-2
V: TRBV27
D: .
size: .
CDR3: CASNPFAGGYGYTF
DNA: TGTGCCAGCAATCCCTTTGCGGGGGGGTATGGCTACACCTTC

J: TRBJ1-3
V: TRBV3-1/TRBV3-2
D: .
size: .
CDR3: CASSGGTSGNTIYF
DNA: TGTGCCAGCAGCGGTGGCACCTCTGGAAACACCATATATTTT

J: TRBJ2-1
V: TRBV5-4
D: .
size: few
CDR3: CASSPPSGRSYNEQFF
DNA: TGTGCCAGCAGCCCTCCGAGTGGGAGGTCCTACAATGAGCAGTTCTTC